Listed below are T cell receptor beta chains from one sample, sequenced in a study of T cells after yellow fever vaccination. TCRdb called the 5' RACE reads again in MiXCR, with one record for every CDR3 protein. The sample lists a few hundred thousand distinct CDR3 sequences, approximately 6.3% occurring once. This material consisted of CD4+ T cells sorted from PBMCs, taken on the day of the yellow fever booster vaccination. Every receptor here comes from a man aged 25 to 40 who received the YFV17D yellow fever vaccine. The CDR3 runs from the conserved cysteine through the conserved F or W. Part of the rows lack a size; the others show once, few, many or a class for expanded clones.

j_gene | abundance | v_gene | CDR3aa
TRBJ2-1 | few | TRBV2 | CASNGLLELNEQFF
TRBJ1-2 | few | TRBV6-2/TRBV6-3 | CASSWGQGANYGYTF
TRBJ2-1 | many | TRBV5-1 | CASSVAGYVLDEQFF
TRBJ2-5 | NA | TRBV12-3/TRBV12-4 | CASSFEEAETQYF
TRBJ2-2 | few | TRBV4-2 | CASSAPGTSGRILAGELFF
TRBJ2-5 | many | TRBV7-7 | CASSLGVGETQYF
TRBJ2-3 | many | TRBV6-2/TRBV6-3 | CASRATGGTTDTQYF
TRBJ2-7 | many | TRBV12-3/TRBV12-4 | CASSFQGVYEQYF
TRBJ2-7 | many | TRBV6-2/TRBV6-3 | CASSQRRESYEQYF
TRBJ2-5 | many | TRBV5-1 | CASSLETRYQETQYF
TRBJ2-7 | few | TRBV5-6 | CASSLSGTEQYF
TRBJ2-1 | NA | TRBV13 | CASSTKRNYNEQFF
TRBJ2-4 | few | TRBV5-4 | CASSLGLGPGTWKYF
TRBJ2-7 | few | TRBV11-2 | CASSLGGPPAGGRYEQYF
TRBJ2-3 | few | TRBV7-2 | CASRKAQDIPTDTQYF
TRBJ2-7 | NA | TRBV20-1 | CSARSHRGYEQYF
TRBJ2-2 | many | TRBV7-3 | CASSFSSTGELFF
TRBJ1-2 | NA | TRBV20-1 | CSARDWTSNYGYTF
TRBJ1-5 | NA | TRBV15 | CATSRDRGGGQQPQHF
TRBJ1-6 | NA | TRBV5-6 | CASSLNGGNSPLHF
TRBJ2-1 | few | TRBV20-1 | CSARDILAEPYEQFF
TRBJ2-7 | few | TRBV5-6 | CASGFRGLYEQYF
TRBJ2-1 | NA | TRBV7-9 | CASSLNPGLAGSNEQFF
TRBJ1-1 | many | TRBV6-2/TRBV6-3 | CASSLVQGIANTEAFF
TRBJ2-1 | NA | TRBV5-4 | CASSSYLTRSLEQFF
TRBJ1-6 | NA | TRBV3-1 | CASSPGRVNSPLHF
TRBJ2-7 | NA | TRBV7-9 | CASSSGQGPVSYEQYF
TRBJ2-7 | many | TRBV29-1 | CSVYATGGFGEQYF
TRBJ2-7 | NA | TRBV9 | CASSVGRGEYEQYF
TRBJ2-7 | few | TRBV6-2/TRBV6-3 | CASSPSGRSYEQYF
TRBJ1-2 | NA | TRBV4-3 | CASSQDHGVARINYGYTF